This T cell receptor (beta chain) appears in the sequencing data of a study of T cell repertoires in cytomegalovirus infection. Overall study: The public TCR beta signatures pointed to both CMV infection and matching HLA type. Study-wide results and caveats: Summed frequency of shared TCR beta families picked out CMV carriers who also had the relevant HLA. CMV-specific TCR beta clonotypes restricted by HLA-C dominated the ex vivo response.

This clonotype was observed a handful of times. The antigen is undetermined. Per the germline V gene, CDR1 is LGHDT and CDR2 is YNNKEL (reference sequence). The CDR3 consists of 15 residues. Trimming took off 0 bases at V and 9 bases at J, with 15 bases between the two ends. TCRdb fed the reads into MiXCR, producing one record per CDR3 protein. Among about 530,000 distinct CDR3 sequences listed, around a quarter were seen once. The chain is built from TRBV3-1 and TRBJ2-1; D is undetermined. The specimen was PBMCs. The clonotype comes from a human donor in good health (CMV status not recorded). Some clones in this sample may be carry-over from other donors' samples. The CDR3 sequence: CASSQDPRPVIEQFF. In DNA form, the CDR3 reads TGTGCCAGCAGCCAAGATCCACGACCCGTCATTGAGCAGTTCTTC.